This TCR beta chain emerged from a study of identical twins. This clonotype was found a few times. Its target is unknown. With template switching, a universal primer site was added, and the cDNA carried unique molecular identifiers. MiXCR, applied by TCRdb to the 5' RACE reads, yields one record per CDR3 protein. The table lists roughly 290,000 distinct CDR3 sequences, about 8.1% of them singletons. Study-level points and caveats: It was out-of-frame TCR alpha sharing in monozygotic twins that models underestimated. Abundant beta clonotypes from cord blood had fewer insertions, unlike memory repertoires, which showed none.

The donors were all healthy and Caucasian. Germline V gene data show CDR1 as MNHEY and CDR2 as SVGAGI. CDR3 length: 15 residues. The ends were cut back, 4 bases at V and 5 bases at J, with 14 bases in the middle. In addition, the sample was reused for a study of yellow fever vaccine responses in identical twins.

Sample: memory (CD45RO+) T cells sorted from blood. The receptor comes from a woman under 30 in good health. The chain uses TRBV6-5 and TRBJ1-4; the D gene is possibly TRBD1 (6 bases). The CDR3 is CASSSGGGGNEKLFF. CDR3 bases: TGTGCCAGCAGTTCCGGAGGGGGAGGAAATGAAAAACTGTTTTTT.